These 2 T cell receptor beta chains were sequenced from one sample in a study of tumor-infiltrating lymphocytes in primary liver carcinoma. A primer in the constant region served to generate TCR beta cDNA from approximately 460 ng of total RNA. Libraries of TCR beta came from three nested multiplex PCR rounds with slightly modified ARM-PCR. With TRBV1-TRBV30 forward primers and a C-beta reverse primer, the first two PCR rounds were run for roughly 9 cycles each. TCRdb itself ran the multiplex PCR reads through MiXCR, one entry per CDR3 protein. The table records 300,000 to 400,000 distinct CDR3 sequences, around 60% of them present only once. Unsorted whole blood supplied the RNA, and germline DNA was extracted too. Sequencing was done on a sample of peripheral blood. These receptors came from a man aged 40-49 years with primary liver carcinoma and hepatitis B virus infection.

The CDR3 nucleotides read TGTGCCAGCAGCCCCAGACAGGGGAGCAACGAGCAGTACTTC. This codes for CASSPRQGSNEQYF. The chain is built from TRBV7-9 and TRBJ2-7; 8 bases are shared with TRBD1. The CDR3 sequence is 14 residues long. V was clipped by 5 bases and J by 5 bases; unmatched bases: 8. Germline V lookup: CDR1 SEHNR, CDR2 FQNEAQ (reference sequence).

V gene TRBV30 combines with J gene TRBJ1-2; D gene uncertain. Germline CDR1 is GTSNPN and CDR2 is SVGIG (reference sequence). V was trimmed by 3 bases and J by 0 bases, leaving 14 bases between them. This CDR3 is built from 15 residues. Written as DNA, the CDR3 is TGTGCCTGGAGGATCAGTTTGACGGCTAACTATGGCTACACCTTC. This translates into CAWRISLTANYGYTF.